A single sample is the source of the 29 T cell receptor beta chains below, sequenced in a study of PD-L1 blockade in urothelial cancer. Generated by immunoSEQ multiplex PCR, the TCRdb table keeps only in-frame clones and is missing some. The sample shows about 74,000 clones, 90% of them seen only once. Indicated time point: pretreatment peripheral blood. Here the sequenced sample was PBMCs, taken around atezolizumab (anti-PD-L1) treatment. These TCRs come from a man between 70 and 80 years old with urothelial cancer.

The V call is TRBV11-2, the J call TRBJ1-4; perhaps TRBD1 as D (5 bases). This CDR3 has 14 residues. Germline CDR1 and CDR2: SGHAT and FQNNGV. The V and J ends lost 1 base and 8 bases respectively, with 11 bases between them. CDR3 residues: CASSLAWQGEKLFF. The CDR3 nucleotides are TGTGCCAGCAGCTTAGCCTGGCAGGGCGAAAAACTGTTTTTT.

This chain's CDR3 is CASSRDRASKNIQYF. The CDR3 DNA reads TGTGCCAGCAGCCGGGACAGGGCGTCCAAAAACATTCAGTACTTC. The chain joins TRBV27 to TRBJ2-4; 9 bases agree with TRBD1. V shed 6 bases, J shed 2 bases, and the junction held 5 bases outside the gene matches. CDR3 length equals 15 residues. Germline V gives CDR1 MNHEY, CDR2 SMNVEV (reference sequence).

The chain carries TRBV7-2 and TRBJ2-1, with 13 bases fitting TRBD2. The CDR3 consists of 18 residues. Looked up from germline, CDR1 is SGHTA and CDR2 is FQGNSA. The V and J ends lost 1 base and 9 bases, in that order; junction bases with no gene match: 12. The CDR3 DNA reads TGTGCCAGCAGCTTAGGGGCCCTAACTAGCGGGAGGGGCGGTGAGCAGTTCTTC. Encoded protein: CASSLGALTSGRGGEQFF.

The sample holds one count of this clone. V and J are TRBV13 and TRBJ1-1; the D gene is possibly TRBD1 (5 bases). Per germline, CDR1 PRHDT and CDR2 FYEKMQ (reference sequence). This CDR3 has 13 residues. V was shortened by 5 bases and J by 5 bases, with 12 bases between the two germline ends. CDR3 bases: TGTGCCAGCAGCATGCGACAGAGGACTGAAGCTTTCTTT. Translating it yields CASSMRQRTEAFF.

This sequence joins TRBV7-8 and TRBJ2-2; 7 bases line up with TRBD1. CDR3 size: 19 residues. With 6 bases clipped from V and 2 bases from J, the junction kept 18 bases outside the gene matches. CDR1 SGHVS and CDR2 FQNEAQ come from the germline V gene. The CDR3 DNA follows: TGTGCCAGCAGTAGGCGGACAGGACTTGGACTGCTTAACACCGGGGAGCTGTTTTTT. Translating it yields CASSRRTGLGLLNTGELFF.

The V gene is TRBV18, the J gene TRBJ1-3; 12 bases line up with TRBD1. The CDR3 spans 17 residues. The junction had 4 bases not matched to a gene; V was cut back by 4 bases and J by 0 bases. CDR1 is KGHSH, CDR2 LQKENI, per germline. CDR3 bases: TGTGCCAGCTCACTTGGGACAGGGGGCCCCTCTGGAAACACCATATATTTT. This sequence encodes CASSLGTGGPSGNTIYF. The variable domain in full, with the rest retrieved from reference TRBV18 and TRBJ1-3, is NAGVMQNPRHLVRRRGQEARLRCSPMKGHSHVYWYRQLPEEGLKFMVYLQKENIIDESGMPKERFSAEFPKEGPSILRIQQVVRGDSAAYFCASSLGTGGPSGNTIYFGEGSWLTVV.

V and J are TRBV6-6 and TRBJ1-2; 10 positions agree with TRBD1. Trimming at V came to 0 bases and at J to 4 bases, leaving 2 bases not matched to a gene. There are 15 residues in the CDR3. CDR1 and CDR2 (germline): MNHNY, SVGAGI (reference sequence). CDR3: CASSYSGQGRYGYTF. The CDR3 DNA reads TGTGCCAGCAGTTACTCGGGACAGGGGCGCTATGGCTACACCTTC.

The V call is TRBV7-2, the J call TRBJ2-5; 12 nucleotides match TRBD2. The V segment lost 5 bases and the J segment 5 bases; nucleotides outside the gene matches: 9. This CDR3 contains 16 residues. Looked up from germline, CDR1 is SGHTA and CDR2 is FQGNSA. CDR3 amino acids: CASSLGLAGYGETQYF. CDR3 DNA sequence: TGTGCCAGCAGCCTTGGACTAGCGGGATATGGTGAGACCCAGTACTTC.

CDR3 protein: CASNSNWASNTEAFF. CDR3 bases: TGTGCCAGCAATAGTAATTGGGCATCGAACACTGAAGCTTTCTTT. The chain couples TRBV6-5 to TRBJ1-1; D gene uncertain. V gave up 7 bases and J gave up 1 base, with 16 bases separating them. This CDR3 contains 15 residues. Germline V gene sequence: CDR1 MNHEY, CDR2 SVGAGI.

The rearrangement joins TRBV6-1 to TRBJ2-1, with 7 bases identical to TRBD2. J was trimmed by 4 bases and V by 8 bases; bases with no gene match: 8. The CDR3 totals 14 residues. Germline-derived CDR1 and CDR2 are MNHNS and SASEGT. In DNA, the CDR3 is TGTGCCAGCCCCGGGACTACGCAATACAATGAGCAGTTCTTC. Translated, it gives CASPGTTQYNEQFF.

The V gene is TRBV4-1, the J gene TRBJ2-3, with 7 bases identical to TRBD1. With V trimmed by 5 bases and J by 2 bases, 4 bases remained unmatched. Germline values: CDR1 MGHRA, CDR2 YSYEKL. The CDR3 extends over 14 amino acids. The CDR3 here is CASSKTGFTDTQYF. CDR3 nucleotides: TGCGCCAGCAGCAAGACAGGGTTCACAGATACGCAGTATTTT.

V and J are TRBV29-1 and TRBJ2-3; 10 positions agree with TRBD1. This CDR3 is built from 16 residues. The germline gives CDR1 SQVTM, CDR2 ANQGSEA. The trim removed 1 base at V and 0 bases at J, leaving 4 bases unmatched. CDR3 protein: CSVEGGQGKSTDTQYF. The CDR3 nucleotides read TGCAGCGTTGAAGGGGGACAGGGGAAGAGCACAGATACGCAGTATTTT.

The J gene is TRBJ1-4, the V gene TRBV5-4, with a possible D match to TRBD1 (5 bases). V dropped 0 bases and J dropped 5 bases, with 11 bases sitting between them. This CDR3 has 15 amino acids. The germline gives CDR1 SGHNT, CDR2 YYREEE (reference sequence). CDR3 sequence (DNA): TGTGCCAGCAGCTTGGGCGGGACGGTGAATGAAAAACTGTTTTTT. Residues: CASSLGGTVNEKLFF.

This chain uses TRBV7-9 with TRBJ1-2, with D possibly matching TRBD1 (5 bases). CDR3 size: 15 residues. Between the trimmed V and J ends, which lost 4 bases and 5 bases, there was a span of 17 bases. Germline CDR1 is SEHNR and CDR2 is FQNEAQ (reference sequence). The CDR3 is CASSYPRAGGYGYTF. For the CDR3, the DNA is TGTGCCAGCAGCTACCCCAGGGCCGGGGGATATGGCTACACCTTC.

The chain employs TRBV5-1 and TRBJ1-1, with a weak D call TRBD1 (6 bases). V lost 0 bases and J 7 bases, leaving 7 bases between the germline ends. Germline V gene data show CDR1 as SGHRS and CDR2 as YFSETQ. CDR3 size: 12 residues. The CDR3 sequence is CASSLEQGEAFF. The CDR3, as DNA: TGCGCCAGCAGCTTGGAACAGGGTGAAGCTTTCTTT.

This chain uses TRBV30 with TRBJ2-4; possible D gene TRBD1, 5 bases. Trimming stripped 0 bases from V and 8 bases from J, with 8 bases between. Germline V gene sequence: CDR1 GTSNPN, CDR2 SVGIG (reference sequence). The CDR3 length is 12 residues. The CDR3 DNA follows: TGTGCCTGGAGTGTAGGGGCAGACATTCAGTACTTC. Protein sequence: CAWSVGADIQYF.

This clone was seen just once. The chain joins TRBV2 to TRBJ1-5; D not resolved. The germline V gene has CDR1 SNHLY and CDR2 FYNNEI. Trimming shortened V by 3 bases and J by 0 bases, and 6 bases separated the two germline ends. CDR3 length: 14 amino acids. CDR3 sequence reads: CASSDRDSNQPQHF. For the CDR3, the DNA is TGTGCCAGCAGTGATCGGGATAGCAATCAGCCCCAGCATTTT. Filled out from reference TRBV2 and TRBJ1-5, the complete variable domain reads EPEVTQTPSHQVTQMGQEVILRCVPISNHLYFYWYRQILGQKVEFLVSFYNNEISEKSEIFDDQFSVERPDGSNFTLKIRSTKLEDSAMYFCASSDRDSNQPQHFGDGTRLSIL.

V is TRBV5-6 and J is TRBJ2-7; possible D gene TRBD1, 5 bases. V lost 4 bases, J lost 0 bases, and 17 bases lay in between. This CDR3 has 16 amino acids. In germline, CDR1 is SGHDT, CDR2 YYEEEE. The CDR3 region is CASSPNPRGISYEQYF. The CDR3 DNA reads as TGTGCCAGCAGCCCGAACCCAAGGGGTATCTCCTACGAGCAGTACTTC.

The genes are TRBV9 and TRBJ2-5; possible D gene TRBD2, 5 bases. CDR3 size: 14 residues. In germline, CDR1 is SGDLS, CDR2 YYNGEE. Trimming stripped 1 base from V and 4 bases from J, with 11 bases between. The CDR3 region has the DNA TGTGCCAGCAGCGTATTAGCGAGCCGAGAGACCCAGTACTTC. This gives the protein CASSVLASRETQYF.

This clone was detected once. The V gene is TRBV2, the J gene TRBJ2-1, with 7 bases that match TRBD2. Germline CDR1 SNHLY, CDR2 FYNNEI. This CDR3 spans 15 amino acids. The junction had 8 bases not matched to a gene; V was cut back by 7 bases and J by 2 bases. In DNA form, the CDR3 reads TGTGCCAGCACCCTGGGAGGGACCACCTACAATGAGCAGTTCTTC. Protein product: CASTLGGTTYNEQFF.

The rearrangement uses TRBV5-1 and TRBJ2-1; possibly TRBD2 for D (6 bases). The V gene lost 0 bases and the J gene lost 5 bases, with 12 bases spanning the gap. This CDR3 spans 15 amino acids. Germline assignment: CDR1 SGHRS and CDR2 YFSETQ. The CDR3 loop reads CASSLGGRINNEQFF. The CDR3 region has the DNA TGCGCCAGCAGCTTGGGGGGGAGGATCAACAATGAGCAGTTCTTC.

The rearrangement links TRBV19 to TRBJ2-2; 10 bases map to TRBD1. The CDR3 consists of 18 residues. V shed 8 bases and J 4 bases; nucleotides not matched to a gene: 16. Looked up from germline, CDR1 is LNHDA and CDR2 is SQIVND (reference sequence). The CDR3 loop reads CASGPRTGGPGLTGELFF. DNA of the CDR3: TGTGCCAGTGGCCCTAGGACAGGGGGTCCTGGACTCACCGGGGAGCTGTTTTTT.

The J gene is TRBJ2-1, the V gene TRBV15; maybe TRBD1 (5 bases). Trimming cost V 0 bases and J 15 bases, with 12 bases left between them. The CDR3 sequence is 12 residues long. Germline values: CDR1 LNHNV, CDR2 YYDKDF (reference sequence). CDR3 loop: CATSRDGGQGFF. The CDR3 DNA reads TGTGCCACCAGCAGAGACGGTGGCCAGGGGTTCTTC.

The rearrangement links TRBV6-1 to TRBJ1-4, with D possibly matching TRBD1 (6 bases). Germline V CDR1 and CDR2: MNHNS, SASEGT. CDR3 length: 14 residues. Between the trimmed V and J ends, which lost 1 base and 8 bases, there was a span of 11 bases. The CDR3 bases are TGTGCCAGCAGTGAAGGGGGGCGTCGGGAAAAACTGTTTTTT. It yields the protein CASSEGGRREKLFF.

The chain links TRBV27 to TRBJ2-6; 8 bases are a match to TRBD2. This CDR3 is 17 amino acids long. Germline V gene sequence: CDR1 MNHEY, CDR2 SMNVEV (reference sequence). V was clipped by 3 bases and J by 4 bases; unmatched bases: 8. CDR3 in amino acids: CASSFFAGGTGANVLTF. CDR3 in DNA: TGTGCCAGCAGTTTTTTTGCGGGAGGAACCGGGGCCAACGTCCTGACTTTC.

This rearrangement joins TRBV27 to TRBJ1-2, with TRBD1 as a possible D gene (5 bases). With 6 bases removed from V and 3 bases from J, the gap between germline ends came to 14 bases. Germline V gene data show CDR1 as MNHEY and CDR2 as SMNVEV (reference sequence). The CDR3 is 14 amino acids. This CDR3 is CASRAEGRYYGYTF. For the CDR3, the DNA is TGTGCCAGCAGGGCGGAGGGACGGTACTATGGCTACACCTTC.

The chain combines TRBV19 with TRBJ2-3; 8 positions match TRBD1. The CDR3 totals 13 residues. V was pared by 5 bases and J by 5 bases, with 3 bases of the junction left unmatched. Germline CDR1 reads LNHDA; CDR2 reads SQIVND (reference sequence). CDR3 amino acids: CASSDRGGDTQYF. CDR3 coding DNA: TGTGCCAGTAGTGACAGGGGAGGAGATACGCAGTATTTT.

J is TRBJ2-2 and V is TRBV9; D might be TRBD1 (5 bases). The CDR3 spans 14 residues. The V end was cut by 0 bases, the J end by 6 bases, with 9 bases between. Germline V lookup: CDR1 SGDLS, CDR2 YYNGEE. The DNA for the CDR3 is TGTGCCAGCAGCGTAGATTTAGGGGCCGGGGAGCTGTTTTTT. Its protein is CASSVDLGAGELFF.

This clone appeared once. This chain joins TRBV12-5 and TRBJ1-3, with D possibly TRBD1 on 6 matching bases. In germline, CDR1 is LGHNT, CDR2 FRNRAP. The V end lost 3 bases, the J end lost 0 bases, and 21 bases lay between the germline ends. This CDR3 is 19 amino acids long. CDR3 nucleotide sequence: TGTGCTAGTGGTTTTTGGGTCAGGGGACCTCTCAACTCTGGAAACACCATATATTTT. Its translation is CASGFWVRGPLNSGNTIYF.